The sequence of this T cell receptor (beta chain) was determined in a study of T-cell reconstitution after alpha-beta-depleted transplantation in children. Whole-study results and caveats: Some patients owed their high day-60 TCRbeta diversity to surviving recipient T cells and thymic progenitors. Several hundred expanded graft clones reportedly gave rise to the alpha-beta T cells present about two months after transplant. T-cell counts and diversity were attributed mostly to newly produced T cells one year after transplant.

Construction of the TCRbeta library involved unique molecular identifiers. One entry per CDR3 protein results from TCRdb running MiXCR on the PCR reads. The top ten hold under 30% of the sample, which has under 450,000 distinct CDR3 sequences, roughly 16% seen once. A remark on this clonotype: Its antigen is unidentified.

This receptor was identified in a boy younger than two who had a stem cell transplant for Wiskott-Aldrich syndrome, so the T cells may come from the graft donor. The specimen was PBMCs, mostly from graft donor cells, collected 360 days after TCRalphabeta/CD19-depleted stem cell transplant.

CDR3 bases: TGTGCCAGCAGTTTCCCCCCCTATGAAAAACTGTTTTTT. Its protein is CASSFPPYEKLFF. The chain has TRBV12-3 or TRBV12-4 and TRBJ1-4; D ambiguous. V was clipped by 3 bases and J by 6 bases, with 8 bases between them. The CDR3 length is 13 residues.